These 20 T cell receptor beta chains came from one sample sequenced in a study of early T cells in non-severe SARS-CoV-2 infection. One entry per CDR3 protein results from TCRdb running MiXCR on the 5' RACE reads. The data contain approximately 48,000 distinct CDR3 sequences, under 7% of them seen just once; the ten biggest clones take up about 2.6%. The specimen was whole blood, collected at baseline. These receptors all stem from an adult who was a healthcare worker with PCR-confirmed SARS-CoV-2 infection or an uninfected control (not recorded which).

The CDR3 DNA is TGTGCCAGCAGCGTCCTAAGCGGGCGGTTATCCTACAATGAGCAGTTCTTC. Amino acid sequence: CASSVLSGRLSYNEQFF. V is TRBV11-2 and J is TRBJ2-1; D may be TRBD2 (6 bases). Trimming left V 5 bases short and J 1 base short, with 18 bases between. The CDR3 contains 17 residues. Germline lookup yields CDR1 SGHAT and CDR2 FQNNGV. Full variable domain (missing parts from reference TRBV11-2 and TRBJ2-1): EAGVAQSPRYKIIEKRQSVAFWCNPISGHATLYWYQQILGQGPKLLIQFQNNGVVDDSQLPKDRFSAERLKGVDSTLKIQPAKLEDSAVYLCASSVLSGRLSYNEQFFGPGTRLTVL.

The gene calls are TRBV5-4 and TRBJ2-1; D tentatively fits TRBD1 or TRBD2 (5 bases each). Trimming took off 4 bases at V and 0 bases at J, with 14 bases between the two ends. CDR1 and CDR2 from the germline V gene are SGHNT and YYREEE (reference sequence). The length of the CDR3 is 16 residues. The CDR3 is CASSPPGASSYNEQFF. CDR3 in DNA: TGTGCCAGCAGCCCCCCCGGGGCAAGCTCCTACAATGAGCAGTTCTTC.

The table lists this clonotype with many counts. This chain uses TRBV4-3 with TRBJ1-1, with D perhaps TRBD1 (5 bases). V was cut by 1 base and J by 11 bases, with 14 bases left in between. This CDR3 spans 13 amino acids. From germline, CDR1 is LGHNA and CDR2 YSLEER. CDR3 nucleotides: TGCGCCAGCAGCCAAGGGTTAGGGGCGCGGGCTTTCTTT. It translates to CASSQGLGARAFF.

In this sample, this clonotype turned up many times. This sequence joins TRBV6-5 and TRBJ1-1, with a tentative D call TRBD1 (5 bases). With 6 bases removed from V and 6 bases from J, the gap between germline ends came to 11 bases. The length of the CDR3 is 12 residues. CDR1 is MNHEY and CDR2 is SVGAGI in the germline V gene. CDR3 in amino acids: CASRGLPSEAFF. CDR3 DNA sequence: TGTGCCAGCAGGGGACTTCCCTCTGAAGCTTTCTTT.

This chain links TRBV12-3 or TRBV12-4 with TRBJ2-3; D perhaps matches TRBD1 (6 bases). CDR3 size: 14 residues. The V end lost 9 bases, the J end lost 1 base, and 14 bases lay between the germline ends. The CDR3 region is CASRPPGGTDTQYF. The CDR3 nucleotides read TGTGCCAGTCGACCTCCAGGGGGCACAGATACGCAGTATTTT.

Worth noting for this clonotype: This clone may be a read error of a much larger clone one base away. V is TRBV29-1 and J is TRBJ2-7, with 8 bases matching TRBD1. With the DNA end fitting TRBJ2-1 better, the J assignment may be wrong. Germline assignment: CDR1 SQVTM and CDR2 ANQGSEA. The CDR3 sequence is 13 residues long. The CDR3 nucleotides read TGCAGCGTCGAGACAGGGGAATCCTACGAGCAGTTCTTC. Translating gives CSVETGESYEQFF.

The rearrangement uses TRBV12-3 or TRBV12-4 and TRBJ2-1; D unclear. V was shortened by 6 bases and J by 8 bases, with 14 bases between the two germline ends. CDR3 length equals 13 residues. As DNA, the CDR3 is TGTGCCAGCAGCCCCCTCTCAGGCTATGAGCAGTTCTTC. The encoded protein is CASSPLSGYEQFF.

This clonotype was counted at least ten times. The chain links TRBV10-1 to TRBJ2-3; TRBD2 matches at 8 bases. Germline-derived CDR1 and CDR2 are WNHNN and SYGVQD (reference sequence). The ends lost 0 bases at V and 0 bases at J; junction bases unmatched: 5. The CDR3 runs to 17 residues. CDR3 DNA: TGCGCCAGCAGTGAGTCGAGCGGGGGAAGGAGCACAGATACGCAGTATTTT. Translated, it gives CASSESSGGRSTDTQYF.

This clonotype turned up a few times. The rearrangement links TRBV20-1 to TRBJ2-4; 7 bases map to TRBD1. Per the germline V gene, CDR1 is DFQATT and CDR2 is SNEGSKA (reference sequence). The CDR3 extends over 14 amino acids. V gave up 3 bases and J gave up 6 bases; unmatched junction bases: 8. The CDR3 DNA follows: TGCAGTGCTAGGGGGAATAGGGGGCGAAACATTCAGTACTTC. Amino acids: CSARGNRGRNIQYF.

This clonotype was seen ten or more times. The V and J genes are TRBV12-5 and TRBJ2-3, with 11 bases that match TRBD2. From germline, CDR1 is LGHNT and CDR2 FRNRAP. J lost 3 bases, V lost 4 bases, and 9 bases had no gene match. The CDR3 consists of 17 residues. Here the CDR3 reads CASGSKNRLAGTDTQYF. The DNA for the CDR3 is TGTGCTAGTGGTTCCAAGAATCGACTAGCGGGGACAGATACGCAGTATTTT.

This clonotype has a count of ten or more. This chain uses TRBV7-2 with TRBJ2-3; a weak D match, TRBD1 (6 bases). There are 13 residues in the CDR3. In germline, CDR1 is SGHTA, CDR2 FQGNSA. Deletions cut 4 bases from V and 4 bases from J, with 9 bases between. DNA for the CDR3: TGTGCCAGCAGCTCACAGGGAGCAGATACGCAGTATTTT. Translating gives CASSSQGADTQYF.

This clonotype has a count of ten or more. The chain uses TRBV10-2 and TRBJ1-2; 7 bases align to TRBD1. The CDR3 totals 16 residues. The V segment lost 3 bases and the J segment 2 bases; nucleotides outside the gene matches: 9. Germline CDR1 is WSHSY and CDR2 is SAAADI. The CDR3 here is CASSDSGTVLNYGYTF. CDR3 nucleotide sequence: TGCGCCAGCAGTGATTCCGGGACAGTGCTCAACTATGGCTACACCTTC.

The table lists this clonotype with a few counts. The chain recombines TRBV5-5 with TRBJ2-7; the match to TRBD1 covers 9 bases. Germline-derived CDR1 and CDR2 are SGHKS and YYEKEE (reference sequence). The CDR3 runs 16 residues. The trim removed 0 bases at V and 5 bases at J, leaving 9 bases unmatched. The CDR3 bases are TGTGCCAGCAGCTTGGGCGGGACAGGGATAGACGACGAGCAGTACTTC. It codes for CASSLGGTGIDDEQYF.

The chain employs TRBV10-3 and TRBJ2-1, with D perhaps TRBD2 (6 bases). Germline V gives CDR1 ENHRY, CDR2 SYGVKD. Trimming shortened V by 5 bases and J by 8 bases, and 16 bases separated the two germline ends. CDR3 size: 14 residues. The CDR3 spells CAISRLGSRDEQFF. CDR3 in DNA: TGTGCCATCAGTAGACTAGGGAGTCGCGATGAGCAGTTCTTC.

This clonotype was seen repeatedly, ten times or more. The chain employs TRBV18 and TRBJ2-7, with no clear D. The CDR3 is 12 residues long. Trimming left V 3 bases short and J 2 bases short, with 5 bases between. The germline V gene encodes CDR1 KGHSH and CDR2 LQKENI. The DNA for the CDR3 is TGTGCCAGCTCACCGAGCCCCTACGAGCAGTACTTC. The encoded protein is CASSPSPYEQYF.

In its sample, this clonotype was seen many times. The rearrangement links TRBV14 to TRBJ1-2, with TRBD1 matching 8 bases. Germline V CDR1 and CDR2: SGHDN, FVKESK. The trim removed 2 bases at V and 3 bases at J, leaving 8 bases unmatched. The CDR3 runs 16 residues. The CDR3: CASSQQKTGDDYGYTF. CDR3 DNA sequence: TGTGCCAGCAGCCAACAAAAGACAGGGGATGACTATGGCTACACCTTC. The full variable domain, its missing parts supplied by reference TRBV14 and TRBJ1-2, is EAGVTQFPSHSVIEKGQTVTLRCDPISGHDNLYWYRRVMGKEIKFLLHFVKESKQDESGMPNNRFLAERTGGTYSTLKVQPAELEDSGVYFCASSQQKTGDDYGYTFGSGTRLTVV.

This clonotype has only a few counts. The chain uses TRBV3-1 and TRBJ2-3; perhaps TRBD2 as D (5 bases). The CDR3 covers 13 residues. Germline lookup yields CDR1 LGHDT and CDR2 YNNKEL (reference sequence). V shed 1 base and J shed 5 bases, with 7 bases lying between them. CDR3 in amino acids: CASSQAGGDTQYF. Written as DNA, the CDR3 is TGTGCCAGCAGCCAAGCAGGAGGAGATACGCAGTATTTT.

The chain carries TRBV5-1 and TRBJ1-1; 10 positions match TRBD1. The germline gives CDR1 SGHRS, CDR2 YFSETQ. After removal of 3 bases from V and 4 bases from J, the junction contained 9 bases not matched to a gene. The CDR3 extends over 16 amino acids. CDR3 in DNA: TGCGCCAGCAGCTCGGGGGACAGGGGCCGGGGCACTGAAGCTTTCTTT. Translation: CASSSGDRGRGTEAFF.

This clonotype was observed at least ten times. This sequence joins TRBV7-2 and TRBJ2-5, with D perhaps TRBD1 or TRBD2 (5 bases each). The CDR3 consists of 15 residues. Trimming stripped 1 base from V and 5 bases from J, with 14 bases between. The V gene's germline CDR1 is SGHTA and CDR2 FQGNSA. CDR3 protein: CASSLVARRGETQYF. CDR3 DNA: TGTGCCAGCAGCTTAGTAGCTCGTCGGGGCGAGACCCAGTACTTC. The entire variable domain, with the rest obtained from reference TRBV7-2 and TRBJ2-5, is as follows: GAGVSQSPSNKVTEKGKDVELRCDPISGHTALYWYRQSLGQGLEFLIYFQGNSAPDKSGLPSDRFSAERTGGSVSTLTIQRTQQEDSAVYLCASSLVARRGETQYFGPGTRLLVL.

This clonotype appeared many times. This sequence joins TRBV30 and TRBJ2-7, with TRBD2 matching 11 bases. Germline values: CDR1 GTSNPN, CDR2 SVGIG (reference sequence). Germline trimming cut 0 bases from V and 7 bases from J; bases unmatched to any gene: 2. The CDR3 contains 13 residues. In DNA, the CDR3 is TGTGCCTGGAGTGTGGGACTAGCGGATGAGCAGTACTTC. Translating gives CAWSVGLADEQYF.